Reported below is one TCR beta chain. What it binds is unknown. This sample stems from a study of shared clonotypes between healthy human individuals. Study background: Samples came from a couple of female and three male donors aged 18 to 49. CD8 memory received one plate per donor, CD8 naive two, CD4 memory three and CD4 naive three.

Germline V CDR1 and CDR2: MRHNA, SNTAGT. The CDR3 is made up of 18 amino acids. After removal of 5 bases from V and 1 base from J, the junction contained 14 bases not matched to a gene. Sequencing was performed with immunoSEQ multiplex PCR; in TCRdb, only in-frame clones are kept and a portion is missing. Of 600,000 to 750,000 clones listed, 90% are singletons. Findings of the study overall: Generation probabilities were higher for clonotypes shared across all four sorted-subset donors than for unshared ones. Sampling used blood alone; tissue repertoires probably differ.

Sample: memory CD8+ T cells from PBMCs. Subset described: CD45RO+ cells pooled with CCR7-negative TemRA cells. This sequence was found in a man younger than 30 in good health. Some clones in this sample may be carry-over from other donors' samples. This rearrangement joins TRBV6-4 to TRBJ2-1, with TRBD1 matching 7 bases. DNA for the CDR3: TGTGCCAGCAGTCTTGACCCAGTCCGACAGGGTTCCTACAATGAGCAGTTCTTC. Translated: CASSLDPVRQGSYNEQFF.